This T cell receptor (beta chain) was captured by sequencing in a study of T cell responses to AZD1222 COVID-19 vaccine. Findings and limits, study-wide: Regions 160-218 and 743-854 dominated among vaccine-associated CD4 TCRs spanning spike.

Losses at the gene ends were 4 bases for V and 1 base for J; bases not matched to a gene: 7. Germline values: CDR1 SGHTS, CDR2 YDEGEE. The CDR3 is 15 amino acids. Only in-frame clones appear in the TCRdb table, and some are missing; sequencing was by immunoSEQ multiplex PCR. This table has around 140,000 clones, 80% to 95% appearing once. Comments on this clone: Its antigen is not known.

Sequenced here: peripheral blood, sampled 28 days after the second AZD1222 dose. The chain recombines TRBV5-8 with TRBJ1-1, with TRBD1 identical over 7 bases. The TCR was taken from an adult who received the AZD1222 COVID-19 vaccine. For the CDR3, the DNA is TGTGCCAGCAGCCGCCACCGGGACAGGAACACTGAAGCTTTCTTT. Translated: CASSRHRDRNTEAFF.